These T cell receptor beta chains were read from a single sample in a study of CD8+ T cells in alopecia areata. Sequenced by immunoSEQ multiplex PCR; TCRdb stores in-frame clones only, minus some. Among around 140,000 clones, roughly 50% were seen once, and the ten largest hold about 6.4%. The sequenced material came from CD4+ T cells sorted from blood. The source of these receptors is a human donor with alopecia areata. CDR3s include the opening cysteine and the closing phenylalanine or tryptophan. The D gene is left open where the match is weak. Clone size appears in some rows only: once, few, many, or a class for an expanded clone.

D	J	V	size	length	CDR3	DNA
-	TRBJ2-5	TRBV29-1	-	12	CSAHHVVGTQYF	TGCAGCGCCCATCACGTAGTTGGGACCCAGTACTTC
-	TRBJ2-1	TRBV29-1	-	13	CSVDVANYNEQFF	TGCAGCGTTGATGTAGCGAATTACAATGAGCAGTTCTTC
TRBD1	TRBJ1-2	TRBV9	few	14	CASSAGQSNYGYTF	TGTGCCAGCAGCGCGGGACAGTCCAACTATGGCTACACCTTC
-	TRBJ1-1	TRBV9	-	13	CASSVVEGTEAFF	TGTGCCAGCAGCGTAGTAGAGGGGACAGAAGCTTTCTTT
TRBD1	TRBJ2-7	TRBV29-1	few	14	CSVRAGTGSYEQYF	TGCAGCGTCCGGGCCGGGACAGGATCCTACGAGCAGTACTTC
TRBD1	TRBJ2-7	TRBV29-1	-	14	CSVVGPGQAGKQYF	TGCAGCGTTGTAGGGCCGGGACAGGCTGGCAAGCAGTACTTC
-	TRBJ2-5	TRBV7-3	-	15	CASSFQADPRETQYF	TGTGCCAGCAGCTTCCAAGCGGATCCTAGGGAGACCCAGTACTTC
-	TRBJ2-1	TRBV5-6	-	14	CASSLGYRDNEQFF	TGTGCCAGCAGCTTAGGATACAGGGACAATGAGCAGTTCTTC
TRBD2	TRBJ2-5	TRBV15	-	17	CATSRAGTSEVLETQYF	TGTGCCACCAGCAGAGCCGGGACTAGCGAAGTTCTCGAGACCCAGTACTTC
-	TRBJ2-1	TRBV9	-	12	CASSVGGGEQFF	TGTGCCAGCAGCGTAGGAGGGGGTGAGCAGTTCTTC
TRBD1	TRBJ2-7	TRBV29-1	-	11	CSVKTGAEQYF	TGCAGCGTGAAGACAGGGGCTGAGCAGTACTTC
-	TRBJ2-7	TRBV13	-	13	CASSLFAWGEQYF	TGTGCCAGCAGCTTGTTTGCGTGGGGCGAGCAGTACTTC
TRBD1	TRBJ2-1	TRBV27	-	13	CASTTTGLHEQFF	TGTGCCAGCACTACGACAGGGTTGCATGAGCAGTTCTTC
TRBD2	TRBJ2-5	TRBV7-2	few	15	CASSWLAGYQETQYF	TGTGCCAGCAGCTGGCTAGCGGGGTACCAAGAGACCCAGTACTTC
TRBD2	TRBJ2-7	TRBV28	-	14	CASSFWTSSYEQYF	TGTGCCAGCAGTTTTTGGACTAGCTCCTACGAGCAGTACTTC
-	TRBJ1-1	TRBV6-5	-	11	CASLSGAEAFF	TGTGCCAGCCTTTCCGGGGCTGAAGCTTTCTTT
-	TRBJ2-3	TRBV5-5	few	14	CASSMAGRPDTQYF	TGTGCCAGCAGTATGGCGGGACGCCCGGATACGCAGTATTTT
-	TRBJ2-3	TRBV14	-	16	CASSQDMGGRTDTQYF	TGTGCCAGCAGCCAAGACATGGGGGGCCGCACAGATACGCAGTATTTT
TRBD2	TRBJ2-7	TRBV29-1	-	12	CSARGGSYEQYF	TGCAGCGCCCGGGGGGGCTCCTACGAGCAGTACTTC
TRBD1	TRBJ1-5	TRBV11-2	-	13	CASSWDSDQPQHF	TGTGCCAGCTCTTGGGACAGTGATCAGCCCCAGCATTTT
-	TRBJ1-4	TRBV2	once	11	CASSETVEVFF	TGTGCCAGCAGTGAAACAGTAGAAGTGTTTTTT
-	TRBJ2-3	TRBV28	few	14	CASRTPTPPHTQYF	TGTGCCAGCAGAACTCCTACCCCTCCCCATACGCAGTATTTT
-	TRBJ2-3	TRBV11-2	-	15	CASSLVGQSTDTQYF	TGTGCCAGCAGCTTAGTAGGGCAGAGCACAGATACGCAGTATTTT
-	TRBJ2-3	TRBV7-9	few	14	CASSLAGVEDTQYF	TGTGCCAGCAGCTTAGCGGGAGTTGAGGATACGCAGTATTTT
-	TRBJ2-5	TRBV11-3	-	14	CASSLGAGFETQYF	TGTGCCAGCAGCTTAGGGGCCGGGTTTGAGACCCAGTACTTC
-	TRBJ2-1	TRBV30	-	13	CAWSGTLYNEQFF	TGTGCCTGGAGTGGAACCCTGTACAATGAGCAGTTCTTC